These 25 T cell receptor beta chains share one sample of origin, sequenced in a study of CD8 T cells in ankylosing spondylitis. One entry per CDR3 protein, called by TCRdb with MiXCR from the 5' RACE reads. The table includes 200,000 or so distinct CDR3 sequences, about 26% detected once. Sequences were obtained from blood, either unsorted or a sorted T cell fraction (not recorded which). These receptors were collected from a male donor with ankylosing spondylitis or in good health (not recorded which).

The chain employs TRBV7-2 and TRBJ2-3; 7 bases agree with TRBD2. The V gene end was trimmed by 3 bases and the J gene end by 2 bases; junction bases not matched to a gene: 11. From germline, CDR1 is SGHTA and CDR2 FQGNSA. This CDR3 has 17 amino acids. The DNA of the CDR3 is TGTGCCAGCAGCTTGGGTTCGACTAGCAGTGACACAGATACGCAGTATTTT. It encodes CASSLGSTSSDTDTQYF.

This clonotype occurred many times. The genes are TRBV6-1 and TRBJ2-2; D not resolved. Germline CDR1 reads MNHNS; CDR2 reads SASEGT. The CDR3 is 16 amino acids. V gave up 3 bases and J gave up 2 bases, with 13 bases separating them. This CDR3 reads CASSESIATNTGELFF. CDR3 DNA sequence: TGTGCCAGCAGTGAGTCAATTGCGACAAACACCGGGGAGCTGTTTTTT.

V is TRBV6-1 and J is TRBJ2-1, with 7 bases that match TRBD2. Germline loops: CDR1 MNHNS, CDR2 SASEGT. Trimming took 10 bases from V and 4 from J; bases not matched to a gene: 7. The CDR3 covers 13 residues. This CDR3 reads CATRLADYNEQFF. CDR3 bases: TGTGCCACCCGACTAGCTGATTACAATGAGCAGTTCTTC.

J is TRBJ1-1 and V is TRBV18, with D unresolved. The CDR3 contains 13 residues. V was cut by 6 bases and J by 4 bases, with 12 bases left in between. Germline assignment: CDR1 KGHSH and CDR2 LQKENI. DNA for the CDR3: TGTGCCAGCTCGAATGGTCGGAGCACTGAAGCTTTCTTT. Its translation: CASSNGRSTEAFF. The whole variable domain, remainder taken from reference TRBV18 and TRBJ1-1, is NAGVMQNPRHLVRRRGQEARLRCSPMKGHSHVYWYRQLPEEGLKFMVYLQKENIIDESGMPKERFSAEFPKEGPSILRIQQVVRGDSAAYFCASSNGRSTEAFFGQGTRLTVV.

V is TRBV29-1 and J is TRBJ2-4; 7 bases map to TRBD1. There are 13 residues in the CDR3. The V gene's germline CDR1 is SQVTM and CDR2 ANQGSEA. With V trimmed by 6 bases and J by 4 bases, 6 bases remained unmatched. DNA of the CDR3: TGCAGCGTAGAGACAGGGAAAAAAAACATTCAGTACTTC. It is translated as CSVETGKKNIQYF. Based on the CDR3 plus reference TRBV29-1 and TRBJ2-4, the full variable domain is SAVISQKPSRDICQRGTSLTIQCQVDSQVTMMFWYRQQPGQSLTLIATANQGSEATYESGFVIDKFPISRPNLTFSTLTVSNMSPEDSSIYLCSVETGKKNIQYFGAGTRLSVL.

A few counts support this clonotype. The chain couples TRBV4-1 to TRBJ2-1; 8 bases match TRBD1. This CDR3 has 15 amino acids. Germline V gene sequence: CDR1 MGHRA, CDR2 YSYEKL. V was clipped by 0 bases and J by 6 bases; unmatched bases: 4. This chain's CDR3 is CASSQEAGGINEQFF. The CDR3 region has the DNA TGCGCCAGCAGCCAAGAGGCAGGGGGCATCAATGAGCAGTTCTTC.

This clonotype has at least ten counts. V is TRBV4-1 and J is TRBJ2-7; perhaps D is TRBD1 or TRBD2 (5 bases each). This CDR3 contains 19 residues. V dropped 3 bases and J dropped 1 base, with 25 bases sitting between them. Looked up from germline, CDR1 is MGHRA and CDR2 is YSYEKL. CDR3 sequence (DNA): TGCGCCAGCAGCCACCTCATCGGGACGTTGGAAGGCAGATCCTACGAGCAGTACTTC. This encodes CASSHLIGTLEGRSYEQYF.

This clonotype has ten or more counts. The chain employs TRBV7-2 and TRBJ2-5; 7 nucleotides match TRBD1. J gave up 5 bases and V 4 bases, and 7 bases lay outside the gene matches. Germline-derived CDR1 and CDR2 are SGHTA and FQGNSA. This CDR3 contains 14 residues. CDR3 region: CASSSQGQAETQYF. CDR3 DNA sequence: TGTGCCAGCAGCTCCCAAGGACAGGCGGAGACCCAGTACTTC.

This clonotype has more than one count but fewer than ten. The V call is TRBV7-3, the J call TRBJ2-1; 12 bases agree with TRBD2. Unmatched junction bases numbered 3, after V lost 5 bases and J lost 10 bases. The CDR3 covers 13 residues. Germline V gene sequence: CDR1 SGHTA, CDR2 FQGTGA. The CDR3 region is CASSPGTSGEQFF. CDR3 DNA sequence: TGTGCCAGCAGCCCGGGGACTAGCGGGGAGCAGTTCTTC.

The chain carries TRBV20-1 and TRBJ1-2; maybe TRBD1 (6 bases). Germline-derived CDR1 and CDR2 are DFQATT and SNEGSKA (reference sequence). V was clipped by 6 bases and J by 7 bases, with 21 bases between them. This CDR3 has 14 amino acids. The CDR3 DNA is TGCAGTGCGAAAGACAGGATCCAGCAATCTGGCTACACCTTC. It translates to CSAKDRIQQSGYTF.

The V gene is TRBV11-2, the J gene TRBJ1-2; 8 nucleotides align to TRBD1. The CDR3 loop spans 15 amino acids. V trimming: 5 bases; J trimming: 7 bases; junction bases outside the gene matches: 12. Germline V gene data show CDR1 as SGHAT and CDR2 as FQNNGV. Written as DNA, the CDR3 is TGTGCCAGCAGCCCAGGGGGCCCCAGGGTCGGTGGCTACACCTTC. Translating gives CASSPGGPRVGGYTF.

Comment on this clonotype: One base away lies a much larger clone, so this may be a sequencing read error. The V call is TRBV20-1, the J call TRBJ1-5, with D perhaps matching TRBD1 (5 bases). The germline CDR1 and CDR2 sequences are DFQATT and SNEGSKA (reference sequence). This CDR3 has 15 amino acids. The CDR3 sequence: CSASPEGRTNQPHHF. The CDR3 DNA sequence: TGCAGTGCTAGTCCTGAGGGGAGAACCAATCAGCCCCATCATTTT.

The table lists this clonotype with many counts. The chain carries TRBV20-1 and TRBJ2-7; D could derive from TRBD1 or TRBD2 (5 bases each). The CDR3 spans 12 residues. V lost 3 bases and J lost 3, with 9 bases in between. Germline values: CDR1 DFQATT, CDR2 SNEGSKA (reference sequence). Written as DNA, the CDR3 is TGCAGTGCTAGGAGGGGAAGCTACGAGCAGTACTTC. Amino acids: CSARRGSYEQYF.

This clonotype was picked up a small number of times. The chain joins TRBV6-2 or TRBV6-3 to TRBJ2-1; a weak D match, TRBD2 (7 bases). The V end lost 2 bases, the J end lost 0 bases, and 11 bases lay between the germline ends. From germline, CDR1 is MNHEY and CDR2 SVGEGT. The CDR3 runs 16 residues. The CDR3 is CASSYGGANSYNEQFF. In DNA form, the CDR3 reads TGTGCCAGCAGTTACGGGGGGGCTAACTCCTACAATGAGCAGTTCTTC.

The chain recombines TRBV4-2 with TRBJ2-3; 12 nucleotides line up with TRBD2. V lost 0 bases and J lost 2; bases outside the gene matches: 6. Germline values: CDR1 LGHNA, CDR2 YNFKEQ. There are 18 residues in the CDR3. CDR3 nucleotide sequence: TGTGCCAGCAGCCAAGAAGAGGGGACTAGCGGGTCCACAGATACGCAGTATTTT. Translated, it gives CASSQEEGTSGSTDTQYF.

This clonotype occurred a few times. The chain recombines TRBV12-3 or TRBV12-4 with TRBJ2-7; a weak D match, TRBD1 (6 bases). Trimming pared 2 bases from V and 0 bases from J, leaving 11 bases between. The CDR3 is 15 amino acids. The CDR3 sequence: CASSLRDRPSYEQYF. The CDR3 DNA follows: TGTGCCAGCAGTTTAAGAGACAGGCCCTCCTACGAGCAGTACTTC.

The sample holds many counts of this clonotype. This chain links TRBV29-1 with TRBJ1-4, with no clear D. The CDR3 is 13 residues long. Germline assignment: CDR1 SQVTM and CDR2 ANQGSEA. Trimming took 0 bases from V and 7 from J, leaving 9 bases between them. The CDR3 coding sequence is TGCAGCGTTGAAGAGTCTTCGGCTGAAAAACTGTTTTTT. It codes for CSVEESSAEKLFF.

This chain links TRBV5-1 with TRBJ2-7; 9 bases map to TRBD2. The V and J ends lost 4 bases and 2 bases, in that order; junction bases with no gene match: 7. Germline lookup yields CDR1 SGHRS and CDR2 YFSETQ. The CDR3 runs to 15 residues. The CDR3 region is CASSGGLAKTYEQYF. DNA for the CDR3: TGCGCCAGCAGCGGAGGACTAGCGAAAACCTACGAGCAGTACTTC.

This clonotype appeared a few times. J is TRBJ2-3 and V is TRBV20-1; no clear D gene. V shed 1 base and J shed 5 bases, with 4 bases lying between them. The length of the CDR3 is 11 residues. The germline V gene encodes CDR1 DFQATT and CDR2 SNEGSKA (reference sequence). The CDR3 loop is CSARAVDTQYF. CDR3 DNA sequence: TGCAGTGCTAGAGCCGTAGATACGCAGTATTTT.

This clonotype was seen repeatedly, ten times or more. The chain carries TRBV5-1 and TRBJ2-5, with D perhaps TRBD2 (5 bases). V gave up 0 bases and J gave up 1 base, with 10 bases separating them. Germline V gives CDR1 SGHRS, CDR2 YFSETQ. The CDR3 sequence is 15 residues long. Written as DNA, the CDR3 is TGCGCCAGCAGCTTGGCCGAGGGCCCCCAAGAGACCCAGTACTTC. Its protein is CASSLAEGPQETQYF.

V and J are TRBV12-3 or TRBV12-4 and TRBJ2-5; D unclear. The CDR3 has 11 amino acids. V lost 5 bases and J 4 bases, leaving 5 bases between the germline ends. The CDR3 here is CASSRRETQYF. CDR3 nucleotide sequence: TGTGCCAGCAGTCGCCGAGAGACCCAGTACTTC.

This clonotype has a count of ten or more. V is TRBV5-5 and J is TRBJ2-5; D may be TRBD1 (6 bases). The CDR3 is made up of 17 amino acids. V lost 2 bases, J lost 5 bases, and 22 bases lay in between. The V gene's germline CDR1 is SGHKS and CDR2 YYEKEE (reference sequence). The CDR3: CASSFLGTIYLGETQYF. CDR3 coding DNA: TGTGCCAGCAGCTTCCTAGGGACAATCTATCTGGGGGAGACCCAGTACTTC.

The sample holds many counts of this clonotype. A read error may account for a junction end that differs from germline. CDR3 nucleotides: TGTGCTAGCAGCACCGGGACTAGCGGAACAAATGAGCAGTTCTTC. Translating gives CASSTGTSGTNEQFF. The V and J genes are TRBV7-7 and TRBJ2-1, with 11 bases aligning to TRBD2. Looked up from germline, CDR1 is SSHAT and CDR2 is FNYEAQ (reference sequence). This CDR3 spans 15 amino acids. Together with reference TRBV7-7 and TRBJ2-1, the CDR3 gives the full variable domain: GAGVSQSPRYKVTKRGQDVTLRCDPISSHATLYWYQQALGQGPEFLTYFNYEAQPDKSGLPSDRFSAERPEGSISTLTIQRTEQRDSAMYRCASSTGTSGTNEQFFGPGTRLTVL.

This chain uses TRBV20-1 with TRBJ1-1; no clear D gene. The germline V gene has CDR1 DFQATT and CDR2 SNEGSKA (reference sequence). The CDR3 has 12 amino acids. V shed 6 bases and J shed 2 bases, with 10 bases lying between them. The CDR3 coding sequence is TGCAGTGCCAGTCACTTCAACACTGAAGCTTTCTTT. This translates into CSASHFNTEAFF.

As regards this clonotype: A much bigger clone sits one base away, suggesting this may be a read error. V gene TRBV29-1 combines with J gene TRBJ1-1; D unresolved. The germline CDR1 and CDR2 sequences are SQVTM and ANQGSEA. The CDR3 is 13 amino acids. CDR3 residues: CSAETRLDTEAFF. In DNA, the CDR3 is TGCAGCGCTGAAACACGGTTGGACACTGAAGCTTTCTTT. Combining the CDR3 with reference TRBV29-1 and TRBJ1-1 gives the whole variable domain SAVISQKPSRDICQRGTSLTIQCQVDSQVTMMFWYRQQPGQSLTLIATANQGSEATYESGFVIDKFPISRPNLTFSTLTVSNMSPEDSSIYLCSAETRLDTEAFFGQGTRLTVV.